This is a list of T cell receptor beta chains from one sample in a study of TIL therapy for anti-PD-1-resistant metastatic lung cancer. The method was immunoSEQ multiplex PCR; TCRdb's version includes in-frame clones alone and lacks a portion of them. The sample lists approximately 47,000 clones; approximately 86% were seen once. Sequences were derived from blood, sampled at baseline. The source of these receptors is a person aged 25 to 80 with non-small cell lung cancer. The conserved cysteine and the conserved F or W are not part of the CDR3 here.

TRBV6-2/TRBV6-3	TRBJ2-3	ASSHGLGITDTQY
TRBV7-2	TRBJ1-4	ASSSSGLPNEKLF
TRBV19	TRBJ1-1	ASSTSGSLNTEAF
TRBV28	TRBJ1-4	ASRQTGGEREKLF
TRBV3-1/TRBV3-2	TRBJ2-2	ASSQAGRGGELF
TRBV6-5	TRBJ1-3	ASSYDSSGNTIY
TRBV9	TRBJ2-3	ASSVDPLTGTGISDTQY
TRBV4-3	TRBJ2-1	ASSERRGSSYNEQF
TRBV2	TRBJ2-3	ASSEGLPPTQY
TRBV10-1	TRBJ2-5	ASSDGGAGETQY
TRBV19	TRBJ2-3	ASSIRPQGHFPGTDTQY
TRBV28	TRBJ2-3	ASSQPRTGDRGDTQY
TRBV3-1/TRBV3-2	TRBJ2-6	ASSQESGANVLT
TRBV12-3/TRBV12-4	TRBJ1-5	ASRRDGDQPQH
TRBV18	TRBJ2-4	ASSRNRGFKNIQY
TRBV5-4	TRBJ2-7	ASSLAPLGEQY
TRBV24-1	TRBJ2-2	ATSDFWAAEDGELF
TRBV19	TRBJ2-2	ASSQGPDTGELF
TRBV7-2	TRBJ2-7	ASSLPVPGQGSGYYEQY
TRBV4-2	TRBJ2-2	ASSQVIAAGELF
TRBV27	TRBJ2-7	ASSDYYEQY
TRBV6-5	TRBJ2-1	ASSYASSGGGQF
TRBV12-3/TRBV12-4	TRBJ1-5	ASSTQDNQPQH
TRBV2	TRBJ1-1	ASGRDRGLTEAF
TRBV11-2	TRBJ2-1	ASSLSGSLYNEQF
TRBV11-3	TRBJ1-5	ASSLKDRLDQPQH
TRBV6-1	TRBJ1-3	ASSEDDKGVNTIY
TRBV20-1	TRBJ1-4	SALRDKMF
TRBV24-1	TRBJ1-5	ATSDSSTRGNQPQH
TRBV5-1	TRBJ2-7	ASSWDSLYEQY
TRBV12-3/TRBV12-4	TRBJ2-1	ASSPTSGGALF
TRBV7-6	TRBJ2-2	ASSSQQRTNTGELF
TRBV28	TRBJ1-1	ASSLGTGFTEAF
TRBV7-8	TRBJ1-2	ASSLAPGSNYGYT
TRBV15	TRBJ2-5	ATSRAGVTQY
TRBV7-9	TRBJ1-3	ASSFRLQGGNTIY
TRBV5-1	TRBJ1-4	ASSFGGGLSAAKLF
TRBV6-5	TRBJ1-4	ASSLHMTSEKLF
TRBV27	TRBJ1-1	ASSLSIMGRNPFTLASEAF
TRBV4-1	TRBJ2-5	ASSQRTGAETQY
TRBV9	TRBJ2-1	ASSVVEPGGEQF
TRBV24-1	TRBJ2-3	ATSDLAAGGLTDTQY
TRBV6-5	TRBJ1-1	ASSYSSGQNTEAF
TRBV7-8	TRBJ1-5	ASSVRSGYSNQPQH
TRBV27	TRBJ1-1	ASSSGLNTEAF
TRBV7-9	TRBJ2-7	ASSPRTGKGYEQY
TRBV19	TRBJ2-2	ASSTPRPNTGELF
TRBV6-5	TRBJ1-3	ASRWTELSGNTIY
TRBV30	TRBJ1-5	AWSRTGANQPQH
TRBV9	TRBJ2-5	ASSAVTGTGTQY
TRBV7-2	TRBJ1-2	ASSLLGSYGYT
TRBV6-6	TRBJ1-2	ASSYVDTNYGYT
TRBV6-5	TRBJ1-4	ASSYSLTRTNEKLF
TRBV7-6	TRBJ2-2	ASSSSATGELF
TRBV15	TRBJ1-5	ATRGGLNQPQH
TRBV3-1/TRBV3-2	TRBJ2-7	ASSQGGGRLGEQY